This T cell receptor beta chain was obtained from a study of OX40 agonist ivuxolimab in advanced cancers. Study background: Patient treatment consisted of intravenous ivuxolimab administration every 2 weeks at 0.01 to 10 mg/kg. Mean age about 60 years, range about 23 to 80; roughly 80% male.

TCRdb keeps only in-frame clones here, not all; method: immunoSEQ multiplex PCR. There are roughly 49,000 clones in the sample; roughly 86% occur only once, and around 3.5% lies in the top ten. This clone was picked up a small number of times. This material consisted of CD4+ or CD8+ T cells sorted from blood, taken in a trial of the OX40 agonist ivuxolimab. The receptor comes from an adult with an advanced solid tumor such as melanoma, head and neck, liver or kidney cancer.

The CDR3: CASSPVRTSGSYEQYF. DNA for the CDR3: TGTGCCAGCTCACCCGTAAGGACTAGCGGTTCCTACGAGCAGTACTTC. The chain combines TRBV18 with TRBJ2-7; 10 nucleotides align to TRBD2. Germline-derived CDR1 and CDR2 are KGHSH and LQKENI. The CDR3 runs to 16 residues. With V trimmed by 3 bases and J by 1 base, 6 bases remained unmatched. The variable domain in full, with the rest retrieved from reference TRBV18 and TRBJ2-7, is NAGVMQNPRHLVRRRGQEARLRCSPMKGHSHVYWYRQLPEEGLKFMVYLQKENIIDESGMPKERFSAEFPKEGPSILRIQQVVRGDSAAYFCASSPVRTSGSYEQYFGPGTRLTVT.